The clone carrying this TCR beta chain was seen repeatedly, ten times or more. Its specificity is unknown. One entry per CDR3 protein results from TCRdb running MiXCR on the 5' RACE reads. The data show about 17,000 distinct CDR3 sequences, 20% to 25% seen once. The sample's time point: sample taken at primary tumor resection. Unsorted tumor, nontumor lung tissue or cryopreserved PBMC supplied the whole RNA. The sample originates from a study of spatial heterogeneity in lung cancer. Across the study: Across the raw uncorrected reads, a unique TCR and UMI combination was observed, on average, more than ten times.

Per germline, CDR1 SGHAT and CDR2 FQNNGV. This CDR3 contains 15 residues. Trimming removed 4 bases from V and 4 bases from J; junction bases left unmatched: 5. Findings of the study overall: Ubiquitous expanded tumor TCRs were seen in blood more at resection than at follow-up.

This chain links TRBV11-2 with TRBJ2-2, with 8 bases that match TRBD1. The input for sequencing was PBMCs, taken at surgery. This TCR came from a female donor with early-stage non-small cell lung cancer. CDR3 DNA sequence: TGTGCCAGCAGCTCACCGGACAGGGCCACCGGGGAGCTGTTTTTT. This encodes CASSSPDRATGELFF.